This TCR beta chain was obtained from a study of T cell responses to AZD1222 COVID-19 vaccine. On the study more broadly: Second-dose intervals near 4 or 12 weeks were combined.

Method: immunoSEQ multiplex PCR; TCRdb's copy keeps in-frame clones and lacks some. The table lists over 110,000 clones, about 93% of them singletons, with around 5% in the top ten. As to this clone: The antigen remains undetermined.

CDR3 size: 13 residues. Trimming left V 6 bases short and J 1 base short, with 9 bases between. The germline V gene has CDR1 MGHDK and CDR2 SYGVNS. Overall study results and limits: White British ancestry dominated among donors, who included more females, and clonal diversity was possibly underestimated.

The chain employs TRBV25-1 and TRBJ2-5; tentative D call: TRBD1 (6 bases). The material sequenced was peripheral blood, taken on day 0 of AZD1222 vaccination. The TCR comes from an adult in good health. This CDR3 reads CASSLGGQETQYF. The CDR3 DNA follows: TGTGCCAGCAGCCTAGGGGGCCAAGAGACCCAGTACTTC.